The T cell receptor (beta chain) under discussion was sequenced for a study of shared clonotypes between healthy human individuals (TCRdb year 2020). Looking at the study overall: A few men and a couple of women, aged 18 to 49 years, made up the cohort. For each donor, three plates each were used for CD4 naive and CD4 memory, two plates were used for CD8 naive, and one plate was used for CD8 memory. To estimate repertoire size and how much clonotype sharing occurs between individuals, the study deeply sequenced the blood TCR repertoires of five or six healthy adults. To increase sequencing depth and limit assay-specific biases, different laboratories used diverse techniques to prepare libraries and sequence TCR repertoires. Each donor's leukapheresis produced roughly between roughly 0.85 and 9.5 billion PBMCs. Study-wide conclusions, independent of this receptor: Rarefaction of sorted-subset datasets indicated incomplete sequencing despite the large sequencing depth. Only blood was sampled, and tissue TCR repertoires likely differ from those in blood. Based on pairwise subsampling, the degree of clonotype sharing among donors was expected to be affected by sequencing depth. Naive subsets generally had larger estimated clonotype richness than memory subsets. Higher generation probabilities were observed for clonotypes shared by all four sorted-subset donors than for non-shared clonotypes. The small number of donors limited the genetic and exposure-history diversity represented. When a few donors were compared, the shared fraction of clonotypes was about 5% for naive CD4, approximately 3.3% for naive CD8, more than 2% for memory CD4, and roughly 0.4% for memory CD8.

Regarding this clone: The antigen it binds to is not known. A far larger clone is a single base away, which makes a read error likely. Other nucleotide sequences from this sample produce the same CDR3.

TCR CDR3 regions were amplified from genomic DNA by multiplex PCR using the deep immunoSEQ assay. Extracted genomic DNA from each cell subset was spread evenly across all wells of several immunoSEQ 96-well plates, with each plate serving as a replicate. For sorted subsets, 200 ng of genomic DNA, equivalent to 25,000 to 35,000 T cell genomes, went into each replicate PCR. Purified libraries were quantified with a Qubit 3.0 fluorometer, sized on a Bioanalyzer 2100, and re-quantified with the KAPA Library Quantification kit. A separate single-read 150-cycle Illumina NextSeq 550 flow cell was used to sequence each immunoSEQ 96-well plate. Turning to the authors' computational methods: The immunoSEQ output contained only junctional sequences without quality scores, so filtering could not match that applied to full-length reads. To assign V/J genes and CDR3, sequences were annotated against IMGT germline references using PyIR, a Python wrapper for IgBLAST v1.9. Any read was removed if the V/J assignment was weak (E-value above 1e-6), the CDR3 was missing, or the read contained stop codons, out-of-frame junctions, or ambiguous translated residues. V3J clonotypes were defined as sequences sharing an identical inferred V gene, J gene, and CDR3 amino acid sequence. Percentage overlap between repertoires was computed as shared unique clonotypes divided by the size of the smaller repertoire. RTK rarefaction, the Chao1 estimator, and Recon v2.1 estimates of unobserved clonotypes were used to assess repertoire richness. Generation probabilities were computed with OLGA for all TCRbeta clonotypes obtained by the gDNA method from several donors. TCRdb obtained this table from immuneACCESS and retained in-frame rearrangements with V and J assigned. These tables miss some clones; where compared with another copy, unresolved V genes account for less than half of the shortfall, and the remainder is unexplained. V and J calls plus clone size are reproduced from that table; the DNA served to infer D and trimming. The sample table lists about a million clones, around four fifths of them with a count of one. Together, the top ten hold approximately 1.5% of the sample.

Donors were healthy HIV-negative adults with no recently reported acute infections or vaccinations. Only Caucasian adults living in Nashville, Tennessee, USA were represented among the donors. CD4+ T cells were enriched by magnetic negative selection, after which naive cells were positively selected on CD45RA and the negative fraction was taken as the memory subset. After blood collection by leukapheresis, PBMCs were isolated using Ficoll-Histopaque density gradient centrifugation and then cryopreserved in the vapor phase of liquid nitrogen. Analytical flow cytometry was used to check the purity and quantity of each magnetically sorted T cell population. Genomic DNA was isolated from each sorted fraction and quantified by UV absorbance on a Nanodrop 2000c. The germline V gene yields KGHSH for CDR1 and LQKENI for CDR2. The CDR3 goes from the cysteine to the phenylalanine over 13 residues. Only the CDR3 portion is preserved as DNA: 39 bases, with reading frame beginning at the first base. The V end gives up 6 bases and the J end 3 bases, leaving 4 bases in the junction not matched to a gene.

The specimen sequenced was memory CD4+ T cells sorted from blood. Per the publication, the cell subset or site label means: CD45RA-negative fraction. This TCR was recovered from a man aged 18 to 30 in good health. The chain uses TRBV18 and TRBJ2-7; 8 bases in the middle match TRBD1. The bases read TGTGCCAGCTCCCGGACAGGGAGCTACGAGCAGTACTTC. Translated, this is CASSRTGSYEQYF.